These T cell receptor beta chains were read from a single sample in a study of vaccination effects on CD4 cells after COVID-19. These receptors lack a known antigen. Assay: immunoSEQ multiplex PCR; the TCRdb copy retains only in-frame clones and omits some. The data hold 50,000 to 75,000 clones, with roughly 76% observed a single time. Sequences were derived from CD4+ T cells from PBMCs cultured with HCoV-229E spike peptides, sampled before COVID-19 vaccination. The source is a human donor who received a COVID-19 vaccine. CDR3s include the opening cysteine and the closing phenylalanine or tryptophan. The D gene is left open where the match is weak. The size of a clone is reported for some rows only, either as once, few or many, or as a class for expanded clones.

>TRBJ1-6|TRBD1|.|TRBV18
CASSSDRPNNSPLHF
TGTGCCAGCTCATCGGACAGGCCGAATAATTCACCCCTCCACTTT
>TRBJ2-1|TRBD1|few|TRBV4-2
CASCVDRVTNEQFF
TGTGCCAGCTGTGTTGACAGGGTGACGAATGAGCAGTTCTTC
>TRBJ2-3|.|.|TRBV24-1
CATSDQAGPDTQYF
TGTGCCACCAGTGATCAGGCGGGACCAGATACGCAGTATTTT
>TRBJ1-6|.|.|TRBV9
CASSVDRYPDSPLHF
TGTGCCAGCAGCGTAGACCGGTACCCGGATTCACCCCTCCACTTT
>TRBJ1-6|TRBD1|.|TRBV4-3
CASSQEGNRGTAYNSPLHF
TGCGCCAGCAGCCAAGAGGGGAACAGGGGGACGGCCTATAATTCACCCCTCCACTTT
>TRBJ2-6|TRBD2|.|TRBV19
CASSISSGGSGANVLTF
TGTGCCAGTAGTATCTCCAGCGGGGGCTCTGGGGCCAACGTCCTGACTTTC
>TRBJ1-5|.|.|TRBV2
CASSKGPTLGLSNQPQHF
TGTGCCAGCAGTAAAGGACCGACCTTGGGCCTTAGCAATCAGCCCCAGCATTTT
>TRBJ2-3|.|.|TRBV9
CASSVDLKVRTDTQYF
TGTGCCAGCAGCGTAGATCTGAAAGTAAGAACAGATACGCAGTATTTT
>TRBJ1-1|.|.|TRBV4-3
CASSQERTRLEAFF
TGCGCCAGCAGCCAGGAAAGGACACGGCTTGAAGCTTTCTTT
>TRBJ2-6|TRBD2|.|TRBV5-4
CASSDSGGNSGANVLTF
TGTGCCAGCAGCGATTCGGGGGGGAACTCTGGGGCCAACGTCCTGACTTTC
>TRBJ1-1|.|.|TRBV6-4
CASSPRGMNTEAFF
TGTGCCAGCAGCCCACGCGGGATGAACACTGAAGCTTTCTTT
>TRBJ2-1|TRBD2|.|TRBV19
CASSKTFSSGGANEQFF
TGTGCCAGTAGTAAAACATTTTCTAGCGGGGGGGCCAATGAGCAGTTCTTC
>TRBJ1-6|.|.|TRBV28
CASSRDRQPLHF
TGTGCCAGCAGTCGGGACCGCCAACCCCTCCACTTT
>TRBJ1-5|TRBD1|.|TRBV7-2
CASSPAGQGISGPQHF
TGTGCCAGCAGCCCCGCCGGACAGGGTATATCAGGGCCCCAGCATTTT
>TRBJ1-1|.|.|TRBV28
CASSLFQGNTEAFF
TGTGCCAGCAGTTTATTTCAAGGGAACACTGAAGCTTTCTTT
>TRBJ2-1|TRBD2|.|TRBV24-1
CATSDPASGPSSYNEQFF
TGTGCCACCAGTGATCCGGCTAGCGGGCCCAGCTCCTACAATGAGCAGTTCTTC
>TRBJ1-4|.|.|TRBV6-5
CASRNRAGEEKLFF
TGTGCCAGCCGAAACAGGGCCGGCGAAGAAAAACTGTTTTTT
>TRBJ1-2|.|.|TRBV7-8
CASSLGQGRNYGYTF
TGTGCCAGCAGCTTAGGACAAGGAAGAAACTATGGCTACACCTTC
>TRBJ1-5|.|.|TRBV15
CATSRDRGGGNQPQHF
TGTGCCACCAGCAGAGACAGGGGAGGGGGCAATCAGCCCCAGCATTTT
>TRBJ1-6|.|.|TRBV7-9
CASSLAVSNSPLHF
TGTGCCAGCAGCTTAGCGGTGTCTAATTCACCCCTCCACTTT
>TRBJ1-3|.|.|TRBV5-6
CASSQSGLISGNTIYF
TGTGCCAGCAGTCAATCCGGACTGATCTCTGGAAACACCATATATTTT
>TRBJ2-2|TRBD1|few|TRBV6-1
CASSVQGAQTNTGELFF
TGTGCCAGCAGTGTCCAGGGGGCGCAGACGAACACCGGGGAGCTGTTTTTT
>TRBJ1-5|.|.|TRBV6-5
CASSLWVSNQPQHF
TGTGCCAGCAGTTTGTGGGTTAGCAATCAGCCCCAGCATTTT
>TRBJ1-6|.|few|TRBV11-3
CASSLDGNSPLHF
TGTGCCAGCAGCTTAGACGGGAATTCACCCCTCCACTTT
>TRBJ2-1|.|.|TRBV6-4
CASSDRGFDNEQFF
TGTGCCAGCAGTGACCGGGGGTTCGACAATGAGCAGTTCTTC
>TRBJ2-5|.|.|TRBV4-3
CASSQSLYKETQYF
TGCGCCAGCAGCCAAAGCTTGTATAAAGAGACCCAGTACTTC
>TRBJ2-5|.|.|TRBV18
CASSPLLGRGETQYF
TGTGCCAGCTCACCACTCCTCGGGCGAGGGGAGACCCAGTACTTC
>TRBJ2-4|TRBD2|once|TRBV2
CASSLAGGPAKNIQYF
TGTGCCAGCAGTCTGGCGGGGGGGCCCGCCAAAAACATTCAGTACTTC
>TRBJ1-5|.|.|TRBV2
CASSGGLKGHQPQHF
TGTGCCAGCAGTGGAGGACTTAAAGGTCATCAGCCCCAGCATTTT
>TRBJ1-5|.|.|TRBV5-6
CASSLGKVQPQHF
TGTGCCAGCAGCTTAGGGAAGGTCCAGCCCCAGCATTTT